Below, one TCR beta chain is given with its context. TCRdb's table, derived via immunoSEQ multiplex PCR, lists solely in-frame clones and lacks some. Among 56,000 or so clones listed, about 85% were seen once. The CDR3 runs 13 residues. Germline values: CDR1 WNHNN, CDR2 SYGVQD (reference sequence). Deletions cut 2 bases from V and 5 bases from J, with 9 bases between. This record belongs to a study of blood T cell repertoires in COVID-19. Study at large: Nucleic acid was either cDNA or gDNA, and it came from T cells, B-cell-depleted T cells, or PBMCs.

V and J are TRBV10-1 and TRBJ2-5; D possibly corresponds to TRBD2 (5 bases). The sample was peripheral blood. The source of this sequence is a human donor in a cohort sampled during active COVID-19. The CDR3 DNA follows: TGCGCCAGCAGTGAGGCTAGCATGGAGACCCAGTACTTC. Translating gives CASSEASMETQYF.